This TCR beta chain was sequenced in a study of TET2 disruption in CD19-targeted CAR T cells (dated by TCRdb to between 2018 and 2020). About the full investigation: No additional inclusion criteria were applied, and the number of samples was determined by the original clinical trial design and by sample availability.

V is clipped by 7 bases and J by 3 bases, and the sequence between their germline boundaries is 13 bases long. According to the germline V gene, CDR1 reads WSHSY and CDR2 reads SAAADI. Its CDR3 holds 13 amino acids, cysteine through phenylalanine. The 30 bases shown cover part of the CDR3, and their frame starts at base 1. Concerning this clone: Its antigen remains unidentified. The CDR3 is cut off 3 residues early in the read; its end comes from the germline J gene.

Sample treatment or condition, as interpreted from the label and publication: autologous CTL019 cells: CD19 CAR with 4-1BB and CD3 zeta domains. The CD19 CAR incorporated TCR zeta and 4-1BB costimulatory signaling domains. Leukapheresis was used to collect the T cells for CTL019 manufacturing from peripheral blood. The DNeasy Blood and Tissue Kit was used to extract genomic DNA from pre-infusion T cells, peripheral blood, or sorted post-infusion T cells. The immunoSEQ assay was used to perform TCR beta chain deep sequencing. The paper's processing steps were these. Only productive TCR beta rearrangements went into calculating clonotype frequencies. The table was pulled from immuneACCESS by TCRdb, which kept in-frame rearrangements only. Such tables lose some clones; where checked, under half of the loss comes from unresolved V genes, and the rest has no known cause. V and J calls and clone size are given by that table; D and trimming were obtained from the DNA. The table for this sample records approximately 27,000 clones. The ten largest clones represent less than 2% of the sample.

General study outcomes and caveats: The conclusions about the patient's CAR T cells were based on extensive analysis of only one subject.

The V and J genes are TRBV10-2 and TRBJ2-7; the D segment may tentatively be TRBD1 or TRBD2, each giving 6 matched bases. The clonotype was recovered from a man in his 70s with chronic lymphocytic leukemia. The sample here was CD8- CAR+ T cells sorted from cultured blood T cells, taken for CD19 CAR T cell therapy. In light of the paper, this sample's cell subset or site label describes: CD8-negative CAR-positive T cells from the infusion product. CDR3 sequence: CASKAGEVYEQYF. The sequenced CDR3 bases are TGCGCCAGCAAGGCAGGGGAGGTCTACGAG.